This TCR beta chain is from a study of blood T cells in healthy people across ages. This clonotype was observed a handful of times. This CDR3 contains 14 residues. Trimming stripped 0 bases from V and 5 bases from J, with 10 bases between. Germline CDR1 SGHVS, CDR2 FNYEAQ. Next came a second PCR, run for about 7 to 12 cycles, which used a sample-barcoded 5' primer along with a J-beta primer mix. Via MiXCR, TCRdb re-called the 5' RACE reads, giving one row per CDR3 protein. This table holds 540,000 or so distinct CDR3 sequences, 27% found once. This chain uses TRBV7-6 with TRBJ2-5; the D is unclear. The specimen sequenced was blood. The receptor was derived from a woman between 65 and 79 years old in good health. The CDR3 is CASSLATAKETQYF. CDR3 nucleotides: TGTGCCAGCAGCTTAGCGACCGCCAAGGAGACCCAGTACTTC.